What follows are 26 T cell receptor beta chains derived from one specimen sequenced in a study of blood T cell repertoires in COVID-19. TCRdb keeps only in-frame clones here, not all; method: immunoSEQ multiplex PCR. The sample holds 40,000 or so clones, around 84% seen once. Sequencing was performed on peripheral blood. Receptor source: a human donor in a cohort sampled during active COVID-19.

The V and J genes are TRBV6-5 and TRBJ1-1, with TRBD1 identical over 8 bases. The length of the CDR3 is 15 residues. Germline CDR1 MNHEY, CDR2 SVGAGI. V trimming: 4 bases; J trimming: 2 bases; junction bases outside the gene matches: 6. CDR3 coding DNA: TGTGCCAGCAGTTCCCAGGGGGCAGGCAACACTGAAGCTTTCTTT. As protein: CASSSQGAGNTEAFF.

The genes are TRBV19 and TRBJ1-4; 7 nucleotides agree with TRBD1. Germline trimming cut 5 bases from V and 7 bases from J; bases unmatched to any gene: 10. The CDR3 covers 15 residues. Germline V lookup: CDR1 LNHDA, CDR2 SQIVND (reference sequence). CDR3 residues: CASSGGGALGEKLFF. As DNA, the CDR3 is TGTGCCAGTAGTGGAGGGGGCGCACTGGGTGAAAAACTGTTTTTT.

The rearrangement uses TRBV7-6 and TRBJ2-1, with 8 bases matching TRBD1. The CDR3 has 15 amino acids. Losses at the gene ends were 2 bases for V and 4 bases for J; bases not matched to a gene: 4. Germline loops: CDR1 SGHVS, CDR2 FNYEAQ. CDR3 region: CASSLMGQAYNEQFF. In nucleotides, the CDR3 is TGTGCCAGCAGCTTAATGGGACAGGCTTACAATGAGCAGTTCTTC.

The V gene is TRBV7-2, the J gene TRBJ2-5, with D uncertain. Germline assignment: CDR1 SGHTA and CDR2 FQGNSA. CDR3 length: 14 amino acids. The V end was cut by 1 base, the J end by 0 bases, with 6 bases between. This CDR3 is CASSLGGHQETQYF. CDR3 in DNA: TGTGCCAGCAGCTTAGGAGGCCACCAAGAGACCCAGTACTTC.

This chain uses TRBV4-1 with TRBJ2-2; possibly TRBD1 for D (5 bases). Trimming pared 2 bases from V and 6 bases from J, leaving 16 bases between. Germline assignment: CDR1 MGHRA and CDR2 YSYEKL. CDR3 size: 16 residues. CDR3 region: CASSQLAGILPGELFF. The CDR3 bases are TGCGCCAGCAGCCAATTAGCAGGGATTTTACCCGGGGAGCTGTTTTTT.

The chain is built from TRBV6-1 and TRBJ1-1, with TRBD1 as a possible D gene (5 bases). CDR1 is MNHNS, CDR2 SASEGT, per germline. This CDR3 has 14 amino acids. Between the trimmed V and J ends, which lost 2 bases and 3 bases, there was a span of 10 bases. CDR3 amino acids: CASSEFPGDTEAFF. The CDR3 DNA reads as TGTGCCAGCAGTGAATTCCCGGGGGACACTGAAGCTTTCTTT.

About this clone: One junction end does not reproduce the germline sequence, and a read error may be involved. The chain combines TRBV4-2 with TRBJ1-2; D gene unclear. The germline CDR1 and CDR2 sequences are LGHNA and YNFKEQ. CDR3 length equals 15 residues. CDR3 DNA sequence: TGTGCCAGCACCCAACCGGGGAGCCTAAACTATGGCTACACCTTC. Translated, it gives CASTQPGSLNYGYTF.

The genes are TRBV7-9 and TRBJ2-3; 7 positions agree with TRBD2. The germline gives CDR1 SEHNR, CDR2 FQNEAQ (reference sequence). V shed 2 bases and J 5 bases; nucleotides not matched to a gene: 4. The CDR3 is 14 residues long. The CDR3 region has the DNA TGTGCCAGCAGCTTATCGGGAGGCATAGATACGCAGTATTTT. Protein: CASSLSGGIDTQYF.

The chain uses TRBV19 and TRBJ2-3; TRBD2 might be the D (6 bases). Germline CDR1 reads LNHDA; CDR2 reads SQIVND (reference sequence). This CDR3 spans 14 amino acids. With 3 bases removed from V and 0 bases from J, the gap between germline ends came to 7 bases. This CDR3 reads CASSIGTSTDTQYF. The CDR3 nucleotides are TGTGCCAGTAGTATTGGGACTAGCACAGATACGCAGTATTTT.

This clone came up a few times. V is TRBV6-5 and J is TRBJ1-6; 8 bases map to TRBD1. Germline V gene sequence: CDR1 MNHEY, CDR2 SVGAGI. J was trimmed by 7 bases and V by 6 bases; bases with no gene match: 5. This CDR3 region has 14 residues. The CDR3 region is CASRVRGPNSPLHF. The DNA for the CDR3 is TGTGCCAGCAGGGTCAGGGGGCCGAATTCACCCCTCCACTTT.

The genes are TRBV6-5 and TRBJ2-3; 7 bases match TRBD1. This CDR3 comprises 15 residues. Trimming removed 6 bases from V and 2 bases from J; junction bases left unmatched: 8. Germline CDR1 is MNHEY and CDR2 is SVGAGI. CDR3 nucleotide sequence: TGTGCCAGCAGCCTGACAGGGAAAGTCACAGATACGCAGTATTTT. Its translation: CASSLTGKVTDTQYF.

This clone was seen a single time. This sample includes further DNA sequences coding for the same CDR3. This sequence joins TRBV5-1 and TRBJ2-5; TRBD2 aligns across 8 bases. After removal of 1 base from V and 7 bases from J, the junction contained 9 bases not matched to a gene. The CDR3 has 15 residues. Germline V lookup: CDR1 SGHRS, CDR2 YFSETQ. The CDR3 region has the DNA TGCGCCAGCAGCTTGTCTGGACTAGCTAGGGCGACCCAGTACTTC. Protein: CASSLSGLARATQYF.

The CDR3 bases are TGTGCCAGCAGTCCCCGGTCCCCCAGGGGCGGTATGCGGAATGAGCAGTTCTTC. Translating it yields CASSPRSPRGGMRNEQFF. The chain is built from TRBV6-6 and TRBJ2-1; D might be TRBD1 (6 bases). This CDR3 is 18 amino acids long. Trimming took off 5 bases at V and 7 bases at J, with 27 bases between the two ends. Germline assignment: CDR1 MNHNY and CDR2 SVGAGI (reference sequence).

This rearrangement joins TRBV19 to TRBJ2-7; 7 bases fit TRBD1. The CDR3 consists of 14 residues. Germline CDR1 and CDR2: LNHDA and SQIVND (reference sequence). Trimming at V came to 4 bases and at J to 2 bases, leaving 5 bases not matched to a gene. The chain's CDR3 is CASSSTGTAYEQYF. The CDR3, as DNA: TGTGCCAGTAGTAGTACCGGGACAGCCTACGAGCAGTACTTC.

V is TRBV15 and J is TRBJ2-5; TRBD1 aligns across 9 bases. V dropped 3 bases and J dropped 7; count of bases not matched to a gene: 6. CDR1 is LNHNV, CDR2 YYDKDF, per germline (reference sequence). CDR3 size: 14 residues. CDR3: CATSRDRGGGTQYF. DNA for the CDR3: TGTGCCACCAGCAGGGACAGGGGCGGAGGGACCCAGTACTTC.

V and J are TRBV7-2 and TRBJ1-3; TRBD1 aligns across 10 bases. CDR1 is SGHTA, CDR2 FQGNSA, per germline. Unmatched junction bases numbered 13, after V lost 0 bases and J lost 2 bases. The CDR3 covers 20 residues. CDR3 protein: CASSLATGQGIPRTGNTIYF. The CDR3 DNA is TGTGCCAGCAGCTTAGCTACGGGACAGGGGATCCCACGGACTGGAAACACCATATATTTT.

This chain links TRBV19 with TRBJ1-2; D unclear. Trimming shortened V by 3 bases and J by 5 bases, and 13 bases separated the two germline ends. The CDR3 sequence is 14 residues long. The germline CDR1 and CDR2 sequences are LNHDA and SQIVND (reference sequence). This chain's CDR3 is CASSIPPAGYGYTF. Here the CDR3 DNA reads TGTGCCAGTAGTATCCCACCGGCCGGGTATGGCTACACCTTC.

The chain combines TRBV2 with TRBJ2-1; 15 bases are a match to TRBD2. V shed 6 bases and J 4 bases; nucleotides not matched to a gene: 4. This CDR3 has 16 amino acids. From germline, CDR1 is SNHLY and CDR2 FYNNEI. The CDR3 coding sequence is TGTGCCAGCAGGCCAGGGACTAGCGGGGGGTACAATGAGCAGTTCTTC. It codes for CASRPGTSGGYNEQFF.

The V gene is TRBV7-8, the J gene TRBJ2-1, with D tentatively TRBD2 (5 bases). The CDR3 contains 14 residues. In germline, CDR1 is SGHVS, CDR2 FQNEAQ. V lost 2 bases, J lost 8 bases, and 13 bases lay in between. DNA for the CDR3: TGTGCCAGCAGCTTAATGTCTAGCACCGATGAGCAGTTCTTC. This translates into CASSLMSSTDEQFF.

The CDR3 nucleotides are TGCGCCAGCAGCCCCGAGTCCCAAAGGGGCTATGGCTACACCTTC. Its translation is CASSPESQRGYGYTF. The V gene is TRBV5-1, the J gene TRBJ1-2; weak D call: TRBD1 (5 bases). Germline loops: CDR1 SGHRS, CDR2 YFSETQ. Trimming removed 4 bases at V and 4 bases at J, with 17 bases between. The CDR3 is 15 residues long. The variable domain in full, with the rest retrieved from reference TRBV5-1 and TRBJ1-2, is KAGVTQTPRYLIKTRGQQVTLSCSPISGHRSVSWYQQTPGQGLQFLFEYFSETQRNKGNFPGRFSGRQFSNSRSEMNVSTLELGDSALYLCASSPESQRGYGYTFGSGTRLTVV.

The chain combines TRBV5-1 with TRBJ2-5; possibly TRBD2 for D (6 bases). Germline V gene lookup returns CDR1 SGHRS and CDR2 YFSETQ. V was trimmed by 0 bases and J by 0 bases, leaving 12 bases between them. This CDR3 has 16 amino acids. This CDR3 reads CASSLAPTSNQETQYF. As DNA, the CDR3 is TGCGCCAGCAGCTTGGCCCCCACTAGCAACCAAGAGACCCAGTACTTC.

This clone was recorded only once. The genes are TRBV10-3 and TRBJ2-2; D is unresolved. Germline values: CDR1 ENHRY, CDR2 SYGVKD. V shed 3 bases and J shed 3 bases, with 8 bases lying between them. The length of the CDR3 is 14 residues. CDR3 sequence reads: CAISEVQYTGELFF. For the CDR3, the DNA is TGTGCCATCAGTGAAGTACAGTACACCGGGGAGCTGTTTTTT.

This chain links TRBV7-2 with TRBJ1-6, with D uncertain. Germline loops: CDR1 SGHTA, CDR2 FQGNSA. The CDR3 consists of 14 residues. Between the trimmed V and J ends, which lost 3 bases and 4 bases, there was a span of 7 bases. The CDR3 sequence is CASSFIRYNSPLHF. In DNA form, the CDR3 reads TGTGCCAGCAGCTTCATACGGTATAATTCACCCCTCCACTTT.

The genes are TRBV12-5 and TRBJ2-5, with D uncertain. The V gene lost 2 bases and the J gene lost 4 bases, with 11 bases spanning the gap. Germline values: CDR1 LGHNT, CDR2 FRNRAP. The CDR3 covers 14 residues. CDR3 DNA: TGTGCTAGTGGTTTGATTAGTAACGGAGAGACCCAGTACTTC. It yields the protein CASGLISNGETQYF.

CDR3 sequence: CASSRRGGTYNEQFF. The CDR3 DNA reads TGTGCCAGCAGTCGCAGGGGAGGGACCTACAATGAGCAGTTCTTC. The chain uses TRBV6-4 and TRBJ2-1, with D maybe TRBD2 (7 bases). The CDR3 is made up of 15 amino acids. Trimming shortened V by 5 bases and J by 2 bases, and 13 bases separated the two germline ends. Germline CDR1 and CDR2: MRHNA and SNTAGT.

The chain links TRBV6-6 to TRBJ1-2; D uncertain. V lost 6 bases and J 0 bases, leaving 5 bases between the germline ends. Germline V gives CDR1 MNHNY, CDR2 SVGAGI (reference sequence). The CDR3 spans 12 residues. CDR3 DNA sequence: TGTGCCAGCAGCAACTCTAACTATGGCTACACCTTC. Translating it yields CASSNSNYGYTF.